These 22 T cell receptor beta chains were sequenced from one sample in a study of cytomegalovirus exposure and HLA in healthy donors. The PCR used 60 Vbeta and 13 Jbeta primers. Profiled with immunoSEQ multiplex PCR; TCRdb holds only in-frame clones, not every one. This table holds some 150,000 clones, approximately 80% found once. Sequenced material: PBMCs. The receptors come from a woman aged 50 to 65 in good health and CMV-seronegative.

Regarding this clone: In the same sample, other DNA sequences code for this CDR3. The chain links TRBV4-2 to TRBJ2-3, with 10 bases lining up with TRBD2. Germline trimming cut 0 bases from V and 3 bases from J; bases unmatched to any gene: 9. Per the germline V gene, CDR1 is LGHNA and CDR2 is YNFKEQ. The CDR3 spans 18 residues. The chain's CDR3 is CASSQEGGAGGPTDTQYF. Written as DNA, the CDR3 is TGTGCCAGCAGCCAAGAGGGCGGAGCGGGGGGGCCGACAGATACGCAGTATTTT.

The CDR3 sequence is CASSVGRGRWTEAFF. Here the CDR3 DNA reads TGTGCCAGCAGCGTAGGAAGGGGGCGGTGGACTGAAGCTTTCTTT. This chain connects TRBV9 to TRBJ1-1; 7 bases fit TRBD1. The CDR3 is made up of 15 amino acids. The J segment lost 5 bases and the V segment lost 0 bases, leaving 7 bases of the junction unmatched. Germline V lookup: CDR1 SGDLS, CDR2 YYNGEE. Variable domain in full (rest from reference TRBV9 and TRBJ1-1): DSGVTQTPKHLITATGQRVTLRCSPRSGDLSVYWYQQSLDQGLQFLIQYYNGEERAKGNILERFSAQQFPDLHSELNLSSLELGDSALYFCASSVGRGRWTEAFFGQGTRLTVV.

The gene calls are TRBV5-6 and TRBJ2-4; 9 nucleotides agree with TRBD1. The CDR3 sequence is 16 residues long. CDR1 is SGHDT and CDR2 is YYEEEE in the germline V gene. Trimming at V came to 0 bases and at J to 3 bases, leaving 4 bases not matched to a gene. For the CDR3, the DNA is TGTGCCAGCAGCTTGGGGGACAGGGCGCTCAAAAACATTCAGTACTTC. Translated: CASSLGDRALKNIQYF.

The V gene is TRBV4-2, the J gene TRBJ2-7; D may be TRBD1 (8 bases). The CDR3 spans 16 residues. The germline V and J ends were trimmed by 4 bases and 6 bases, with 22 bases remaining between them. Germline-derived CDR1 and CDR2 are LGHNA and YNFKEQ. CDR3 nucleotide sequence: TGTGCCAGCAGCCTCCGCCAGACAGGGGAGGGCCTCGAGCAGTACTTC. It translates to CASSLRQTGEGLEQYF.

This clone has a single count. The chain is built from TRBV6-1 and TRBJ1-1; D is possibly TRBD1 (6 bases). The CDR3 is made up of 15 amino acids. The V end was cut by 2 bases, the J end by 0 bases, with 10 bases between. Germline values: CDR1 MNHNS, CDR2 SASEGT. The CDR3 DNA reads as TGTGCCAGCAGTGAACAACAGGGCATGAACACTGAAGCTTTCTTT. Translating it yields CASSEQQGMNTEAFF.

CDR3 DNA sequence: TGTGCCATCAGTGAGTCGATAAGGCGAGGTGGGGCCAACGTCCTGACTTTC. Translation gives CAISESIRRGGANVLTF. The V gene is TRBV10-3, the J gene TRBJ2-6, with no clear D. Trimming removed 0 bases from V and 3 bases from J, with 12 bases in between. Germline assignment: CDR1 ENHRY and CDR2 SYGVKD. The CDR3 is 17 amino acids.

The chain couples TRBV7-9 to TRBJ2-5; 8 bases match TRBD1. Germline V gene sequence: CDR1 SEHNR, CDR2 FQNEAQ (reference sequence). V lost 8 bases and J lost 2; bases outside the gene matches: 10. The CDR3 totals 15 residues. This chain's CDR3 is CASGTRGHGQETQYF. CDR3 coding DNA: TGTGCCAGCGGAACCAGGGGGCATGGGCAAGAGACCCAGTACTTC.

The CDR3 here is CASSSNPGTALYGYTF. The DNA for the CDR3 is TGTGCCAGCAGCTCTAATCCCGGGACAGCTCTCTATGGCTACACCTTC. The chain has TRBV11-1 and TRBJ1-2, with 7 bases identical to TRBD1. Germline-derived CDR1 and CDR2 are SGHAT and FQDESV (reference sequence). V lost 4 bases, J lost 4 bases, and 12 bases stayed unmatched. The CDR3 is 16 amino acids.

The chain recombines TRBV27 with TRBJ2-2; D is unclear. The CDR3 has 13 amino acids. Per germline, CDR1 MNHEY and CDR2 SMNVEV (reference sequence). The V end was cut by 4 bases, the J end by 1 base, with 4 bases between. The CDR3 reads CASSSLNTGELFF. CDR3 DNA: TGTGCCAGCAGTTCCCTGAACACCGGGGAGCTGTTTTTT.

The chain joins TRBV6-1 to TRBJ2-3; TRBD1 might be the D (6 bases). With 6 bases removed from V and 0 bases from J, the gap between germline ends came to 13 bases. CDR1 MNHNS and CDR2 SASEGT come from the germline V gene. This CDR3 region has 15 residues. The CDR3 spells CASRGQLASTDTQYF. CDR3 DNA: TGTGCCAGCAGAGGACAGCTAGCTAGCACAGATACGCAGTATTTT.

The chain combines TRBV19 with TRBJ2-3, with 15 bases lining up with TRBD2. This CDR3 comprises 16 residues. The V gene's germline CDR1 is LNHDA and CDR2 SQIVND (reference sequence). The junction had 3 bases not matched to a gene; V was cut back by 4 bases and J by 4 bases. The CDR3 region is CASSTGLAGGSDTQYF. For the CDR3, the DNA is TGTGCCAGTAGTACGGGACTAGCGGGGGGCTCAGATACGCAGTATTTT.

This chain's CDR3 is CASSLWGGNYGYTF. For the CDR3, the DNA is TGTGCCAGCAGTTTATGGGGCGGTAACTATGGCTACACCTTC. This sequence joins TRBV27 and TRBJ1-2; D possibly corresponds to TRBD1 (5 bases). In germline, CDR1 is MNHEY, CDR2 SMNVEV (reference sequence). V was shortened by 1 base and J by 1 base, with 7 bases between the two germline ends. There are 14 residues in the CDR3.

This clone is a singleton in its sample. The rearrangement uses TRBV9 and TRBJ2-1, with TRBD2 matching 7 bases. Trimming removed 0 bases from V and 8 bases from J; junction bases left unmatched: 5. Germline V lookup: CDR1 SGDLS, CDR2 YYNGEE. CDR3 size: 14 residues. The CDR3 protein is CASSVAGGYYEQFF. The DNA for the CDR3 is TGTGCCAGCAGCGTAGCGGGGGGTTATTATGAGCAGTTCTTC.

The gene calls are TRBV7-3 and TRBJ2-1; maybe TRBD2 (7 bases). This CDR3 contains 15 residues. The germline V gene encodes CDR1 SGHTA and CDR2 FQGTGA. V lost 0 bases to trimming and J lost 9 bases, with 15 bases between them. The CDR3 DNA reads as TGTGCCAGCAGCTTAACACGGGGGGCCGAAAGTGAGCAGTTCTTC. Its translation: CASSLTRGAESEQFF.

This chain joins TRBV7-6 and TRBJ1-5, with 9 bases matching TRBD1. CDR3 length: 14 amino acids. Germline assignment: CDR1 SGHVS and CDR2 FNYEAQ. Trimming cost V 5 bases and J 3 bases; bases outside gene matches: 2. CDR3 sequence: CASSEQGANQPQHF. CDR3 DNA sequence: TGTGCCAGCAGCGAACAGGGGGCCAATCAGCCCCAGCATTTT. Combining the CDR3 with reference TRBV7-6 and TRBJ1-5 gives the whole variable domain GAGVSQSPRYKVTKRGQDVALRCDPISGHVSLYWYRQALGQGPEFLTYFNYEAQQDKSGLPNDRFSAERPEGSISTLTIQRTEQRDSAMYRCASSEQGANQPQHFGDGTRLSIL.

A remark on this clone: No conserved phenylalanine or tryptophan is present at the end of the CDR3, so a read error is the likely explanation. CDR3 coding DNA: TGCGCCAGCAGCCAAGAGGAGGGATCCTACGAGCAGTACCTC. It yields the protein CASSQEEGSYEQYL. This chain links TRBV4-1 with TRBJ2-7, with D tentatively TRBD2 (6 bases). The CDR3 contains 14 residues. Germline CDR1 reads MGHRA; CDR2 reads YSYEKL. Trimming left V 0 bases short and J 1 base short, with 7 bases between.

The chain combines TRBV6-5 with TRBJ2-7, with D maybe TRBD1 (6 bases). Per germline, CDR1 MNHEY and CDR2 SVGAGI. The CDR3 totals 13 residues. Deletions cut 5 bases from V and 3 bases from J, with 11 bases between. The CDR3 coding sequence is TGTGCCAGCAGTACCACACAGGGCTACGAGCAGTACTTC. Its protein product is CASSTTQGYEQYF.

This rearrangement joins TRBV5-1 to TRBJ2-1, with TRBD2 identical over 9 bases. Trimming at V came to 5 bases and at J to 4 bases, leaving 7 bases not matched to a gene. Germline V lookup: CDR1 SGHRS, CDR2 YFSETQ. The CDR3 consists of 15 residues. The CDR3 spells CASRVSGGAYNEQFF. The CDR3 DNA follows: TGCGCCAGCAGGGTTAGCGGGGGAGCATACAATGAGCAGTTCTTC.

V usage is TRBV7-3 and J usage is TRBJ2-1; 11 bases match TRBD2. This CDR3 has 15 amino acids. Germline V gene sequence: CDR1 SGHTA, CDR2 FQGTGA. Trimming cost V 5 bases and J 4 bases; bases outside gene matches: 4. CDR3 residues: CASSDSGGAYNEQFF. The CDR3 coding sequence is TGTGCCAGCAGCGATAGCGGGGGGGCTTACAATGAGCAGTTCTTC.

CDR3 protein: CASSRGRMNTEAFF. DNA of the CDR3: TGTGCCAGCAGCCGAGGGAGGATGAACACTGAAGCTTTCTTT. The genes are TRBV6-5 and TRBJ1-1; D unresolved. V was pared by 6 bases and J by 0 bases, with 11 bases between. This CDR3 contains 14 residues. Per germline, CDR1 MNHEY and CDR2 SVGAGI.

This chain connects TRBV27 to TRBJ1-2; 7 nucleotides line up with TRBD1. V was pared by 3 bases and J by 3 bases, with 7 bases of the junction left unmatched. CDR1 and CDR2 from the germline V gene are MNHEY and SMNVEV (reference sequence). This CDR3 spans 15 amino acids. Here the CDR3 reads CASSFDRTGHYGYTF. The CDR3 DNA is TGTGCCAGCAGTTTTGACCGGACAGGACACTATGGCTACACCTTC.

This clone was found a few times. This rearrangement joins TRBV28 to TRBJ2-1; 9 bases match TRBD1. The ends lost 5 bases at V and 7 bases at J; junction bases unmatched: 9. The CDR3 has 15 residues. The germline V gene has CDR1 MDHEN and CDR2 SYDVKM. In nucleotides, the CDR3 is TGTGCCAGCAGTCCCCCCACAGGGGGCAATAATGAGCAGTTCTTC. Its translation is CASSPPTGGNNEQFF.